These 24 T cell receptor beta chains came from one sample sequenced in a study of blood T cell repertoires in COVID-19. Generated by immunoSEQ multiplex PCR, the TCRdb table keeps only in-frame clones and is missing some. The repertoire includes 150,000 to 200,000 clones, roughly 81% of them detected once, and roughly 8% sits in the top ten. The specimen sequenced was peripheral blood. The receptors were gathered from a man aged 35-49 years who had recovered from COVID-19.

The chain employs TRBV25-1 and TRBJ1-6, with D hard to call. The CDR3 extends over 10 amino acids. The germline CDR1 and CDR2 sequences are MGHDK and SYGVNS. V was pared by 7 bases and J by 14 bases, with 9 bases between. CDR3: CASKPKALHF. As DNA, the CDR3 is TGTGCCAGCAAGCCAAAAGCCCTCCACTTT.

The gene calls are TRBV5-4 and TRBJ2-1; TRBD1 agrees at 8 bases. Germline-derived CDR1 and CDR2 are SGHNT and YYREEE (reference sequence). This CDR3 comprises 16 residues. The V and J ends lost 3 bases and 8 bases, in that order; junction bases with no gene match: 13. CDR3 nucleotide sequence: TGTGCCAGCAGCTCCGCCGCGACAGGGGTTTTAGATGAGCAGTTCTTC. Translating gives CASSSAATGVLDEQFF.

This chain connects TRBV4-3 to TRBJ2-3; D call uncertain. Trimming removed 3 bases at V and 4 bases at J, with 8 bases between. CDR1 LGHNA and CDR2 YSLEER come from the germline V gene. The CDR3 has 13 amino acids. In DNA form, the CDR3 reads TGCGCCAGCAGCCAGGCCAGATCAGATACGCAGTATTTT. Amino acids: CASSQARSDTQYF.

This clone has just one count. This chain's CDR3 is CAWSPPYDEAFF. CDR3 sequence (DNA): TGTGCCTGGAGTCCACCCTATGATGAAGCTTTCTTT. The chain carries TRBV30 and TRBJ1-1; D remains ambiguous. Germline V lookup: CDR1 GTSNPN, CDR2 SVGIG (reference sequence). CDR3 length: 12 amino acids. Between the trimmed V and J ends, which lost 2 bases and 7 bases, there was a span of 11 bases.

This chain uses TRBV18 with TRBJ2-5; D not resolved. Germline values: CDR1 KGHSH, CDR2 LQKENI. The CDR3 totals 13 residues. Trimming took 2 bases from V and 7 from J, leaving 11 bases between them. The DNA for the CDR3 is TGTGCCAGCTCACCAGAGCAGGATGGGACCCAGTACTTC. Amino acids: CASSPEQDGTQYF.

This chain uses TRBV11-2 with TRBJ1-2; a weak D match, TRBD1 (6 bases). CDR3 length: 15 amino acids. The ends were cut back, 2 bases at V and 1 base at J, with 11 bases in the middle. Germline CDR1 and CDR2: SGHAT and FQNNGV. Here the CDR3 reads CASSLRGGNNYGYTF. The CDR3 bases are TGTGCCAGCAGCTTAAGGGGGGGGAATAACTATGGCTACACCTTC.

The chain couples TRBV6-2 or TRBV6-3 to TRBJ2-2; D is uncertain. CDR1 is MNHEY and CDR2 is SVGEGT in the germline V gene. V gave up 4 bases and J gave up 2 bases, with 2 bases separating them. The CDR3 consists of 12 residues. The CDR3 loop is CASSSNTGELFF. Here the CDR3 DNA reads TGTGCCAGCAGTTCTAACACCGGGGAGCTGTTTTTT.

The chain carries TRBV18 and TRBJ1-1, with D possibly TRBD1 on 5 matching bases. This CDR3 has 15 residues. V dropped 2 bases and J dropped 4 bases, with 14 bases sitting between them. Germline-derived CDR1 and CDR2 are KGHSH and LQKENI. The CDR3 loop is CASSPGGILGTEAFF. CDR3 DNA sequence: TGTGCCAGCTCACCAGGGGGGATTCTCGGCACTGAAGCTTTCTTT.

The chain carries TRBV6-6 and TRBJ2-6; a weak D match, TRBD1 (5 bases). V lost 6 bases, J lost 2 bases, and 11 bases lay in between. CDR3 length equals 15 residues. CDR1 MNHNY and CDR2 SVGAGI come from the germline V gene (reference sequence). CDR3 region: CASSPTDPGANVLTF. The CDR3 DNA follows: TGTGCCAGCAGCCCGACAGACCCTGGGGCCAACGTCCTGACTTTC.

This chain links TRBV6-5 with TRBJ1-2; 8 nucleotides align to TRBD1. The germline V gene encodes CDR1 MNHEY and CDR2 SVGAGI. The CDR3 runs 14 residues. The ends lost 0 bases at V and 5 bases at J; junction bases unmatched: 2. DNA of the CDR3: TGTGCCAGCAGTTACTCGAGACAGGGGTATGGCTACACCTTC. Its protein product is CASSYSRQGYGYTF.

The V call is TRBV21-1, the J call TRBJ1-6; TRBD1, the D gene given by the table, was not confirmed from the DNA. TRBV21-1 is reported as a pseudogene. This CDR3 comprises 16 residues. DNA of the CDR3: TGTGCCAGCAGCAAGGACAGGGGAGAGTACAATTCACCCCTCCACTTT. Protein: CASSKDRGEYNSPLHF.

This clone was detected once. This rearrangement joins TRBV7-2 to TRBJ2-2; D might be TRBD1 (6 bases). The V gene lost 6 bases and the J gene lost 2 bases, with 16 bases spanning the gap. Germline-derived CDR1 and CDR2 are SGHTA and FQGNSA. The CDR3 extends over 16 amino acids. The CDR3 spells CASSETGHYNTGELFF. Written as DNA, the CDR3 is TGTGCCAGCAGTGAGACGGGACACTATAACACCGGGGAGCTGTTTTTT.

The chain links TRBV13 to TRBJ2-2; maybe TRBD2 (5 bases). The CDR3 contains 14 residues. Per the germline V gene, CDR1 is PRHDT and CDR2 is FYEKMQ (reference sequence). V was cut by 5 bases and J by 3 bases, with 10 bases left in between. The CDR3 is CASSPLEYTGELFF. The CDR3 region has the DNA TGTGCCAGCAGCCCACTAGAGTACACCGGGGAGCTGTTTTTT.

The chain uses TRBV10-1 and TRBJ2-2; D might be TRBD1 (5 bases). This CDR3 spans 15 amino acids. The germline gives CDR1 WNHNN, CDR2 SYGVQD (reference sequence). V gave up 4 bases and J gave up 2 bases, with 11 bases separating them. CDR3 nucleotide sequence: TGCGCCAGCAGTGTCGTAGGGGTCAACACCGGGGAGCTGTTTTTT. Translating gives CASSVVGVNTGELFF.

The chain uses TRBV6-6 and TRBJ2-1; 9 bases agree with TRBD1. CDR1 MNHNY and CDR2 SVGAGI come from the germline V gene (reference sequence). With V trimmed by 5 bases and J by 7 bases, 6 bases remained unmatched. The CDR3 runs to 14 residues. CDR3 in amino acids: CASSGTGISNEQFF. The CDR3 coding sequence is TGTGCCAGCAGTGGGACAGGGATATCGAATGAGCAGTTCTTC.

This clone appeared once. The rearrangement joins TRBV18 to TRBJ2-2; TRBD1 might be the D (6 bases). The CDR3 runs to 16 residues. Looked up from germline, CDR1 is KGHSH and CDR2 is LQKENI. V lost 2 bases, J lost 2 bases, and 12 bases lay in between. The CDR3 region has the DNA TGTGCCAGCTCACCAGGACAGTCCCTCAACACCGGGGAGCTGTTTTTT. This encodes CASSPGQSLNTGELFF. The whole variable domain, remainder taken from reference TRBV18 and TRBJ2-2, is NAGVMQNPRHLVRRRGQEARLRCSPMKGHSHVYWYRQLPEEGLKFMVYLQKENIIDESGMPKERFSAEFPKEGPSILRIQQVVRGDSAAYFCASSPGQSLNTGELFFGEGSRLTVL.

The rearrangement joins TRBV28 to TRBJ2-7, with D perhaps matching TRBD1 (6 bases). The germline V gene has CDR1 MDHEN and CDR2 SYDVKM. V was cut by 5 bases and J by 0 bases, with 14 bases left in between. The length of the CDR3 is 15 residues. CDR3 residues: CASSPRTEISYEQYF. CDR3 DNA sequence: TGTGCCAGCAGTCCTCGGACAGAGATCTCCTACGAGCAGTACTTC.

The chain couples TRBV30 to TRBJ1-1, with 9 bases lining up with TRBD1. The length of the CDR3 is 15 residues. CDR1 and CDR2 from the germline V gene are GTSNPN and SVGIG (reference sequence). The V segment lost 2 bases and the J segment 4 bases; nucleotides outside the gene matches: 8. The CDR3 region has the DNA TGTGCCTGGAGTATCCGGGACAGGGTCCCCACTGAAGCTTTCTTT. This translates into CAWSIRDRVPTEAFF.

The genes are TRBV28 and TRBJ2-5, with D possibly matching TRBD1 (6 bases). Trimming stripped 3 bases from V and 4 bases from J, with 18 bases between. Germline CDR1 MDHEN, CDR2 SYDVKM. The CDR3 is made up of 16 amino acids. The CDR3 spells CASSFITQGRGETQYF. DNA for the CDR3: TGTGCCAGCAGTTTTATCACCCAGGGGCGCGGAGAGACCCAGTACTTC. Full variable domain (missing parts from reference TRBV28 and TRBJ2-5): DVKVTQSSRYLVKRTGEKVFLECVQDMDHENMFWYRQDPGLGLRLIYFSYDVKMKEKGDIPEGYSVSREKKERFSLILESASTNQTSMYLCASSFITQGRGETQYFGPGTRLLVL.

V and J are TRBV7-6 and TRBJ2-3; 13 bases map to TRBD2. The CDR3 sequence is 16 residues long. CDR1 is SGHVS, CDR2 FNYEAQ, per germline. V shed 3 bases, J shed 2 bases, and the junction held 2 bases outside the gene matches. The CDR3 DNA reads as TGTGCCAGCAGCTTTGGGACTAGCGGGACCACAGATACGCAGTATTTT. Its protein product is CASSFGTSGTTDTQYF.

The gene calls are TRBV15 and TRBJ1-5; TRBD1 agrees at 8 bases. CDR3 length: 14 amino acids. CDR1 is LNHNV, CDR2 YYDKDF, per germline (reference sequence). J gave up 2 bases and V 6 bases, and 3 bases lay outside the gene matches. The CDR3 loop reads CATRPTGGNQPQHF. The CDR3 DNA sequence: TGTGCCACCAGGCCGACAGGGGGCAATCAGCCCCAGCATTTT.

The V gene is TRBV20-1, the J gene TRBJ2-7; 7 nucleotides match TRBD2. Trimming at V came to 3 bases and at J to 3 bases, leaving 8 bases not matched to a gene. This CDR3 is built from 14 residues. Germline-derived CDR1 and CDR2 are DFQATT and SNEGSKA (reference sequence). The CDR3 DNA reads as TGCAGTGCTAGTAATGCGGGGAGGGACTACGAGCAGTACTTC. This codes for CSASNAGRDYEQYF.

This clone came up a few times. J is TRBJ1-3 and V is TRBV3-1 (or the pseudogene TRBV3-2), with 9 bases aligning to TRBD1. Germline trimming cut 9 bases from V and 3 bases from J; bases unmatched to any gene: 3. CDR1 and CDR2 from the germline V gene are LGHDT and YNNKEL (reference sequence). The CDR3 loop spans 13 amino acids. The CDR3, as DNA: TGTGCCAGTACGGACAGGGGTGGAAACACCATATATTTT. Protein sequence: CASTDRGGNTIYF.

The J gene is TRBJ2-7, the V gene TRBV11-2, with no clear D. V shed 5 bases and J shed 6 bases, with 8 bases lying between them. The CDR3 spans 11 residues. Germline V gives CDR1 SGHAT, CDR2 FQNNGV. The CDR3 DNA follows: TGTGCCAGCAGCCGGTTCCTCGAGCAGTACTTC. The encoded protein is CASSRFLEQYF. Combining the CDR3 with reference TRBV11-2 and TRBJ2-7 gives the whole variable domain EAGVAQSPRYKIIEKRQSVAFWCNPISGHATLYWYQQILGQGPKLLIQFQNNGVVDDSQLPKDRFSAERLKGVDSTLKIQPAKLEDSAVYLCASSRFLEQYFGPGTRLTVT.